The following is a T cell receptor beta chain sequence with its context. Trimming at V came to 1 base and at J to 0 bases, leaving 2 bases not matched to a gene. Germline V gene sequence: CDR1 SGHRS, CDR2 YFSETQ. This CDR3 comprises 15 residues. TCRdb's copy holds only in-frame clones and misses some; the assay was immunoSEQ multiplex PCR. The sample records roughly 100,000 clones, around nine tenths being singletons. The record originates from a study of blood T cell repertoires in COVID-19. Background on the study: Sources were T cells, B-cell-depleted T cells, or PBMCs; the material itself was cDNA or gDNA.

The chain has TRBV5-1 and TRBJ2-5; 8 bases are shared with TRBD2. Sequencing was carried out using peripheral blood. This TCR was sampled from a human donor in a cohort sampled during active COVID-19. CDR3 region: CASSLIAGYQETQYF. CDR3 nucleotide sequence: TGCGCCAGCAGCTTGATAGCGGGATACCAAGAGACCCAGTACTTC.